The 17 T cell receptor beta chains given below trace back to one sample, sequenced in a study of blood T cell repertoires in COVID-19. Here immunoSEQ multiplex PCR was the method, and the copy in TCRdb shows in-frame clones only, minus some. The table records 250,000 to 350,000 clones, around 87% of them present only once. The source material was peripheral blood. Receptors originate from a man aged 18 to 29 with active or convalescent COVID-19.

In DNA, the CDR3 is TGTGCCAGCAGCTTGGGACTAGCGGGGATCACAGATACGCAGTATTTT. Protein: CASSLGLAGITDTQYF. The V call is TRBV5-4, the J call TRBJ2-3; 11 bases are shared with TRBD2. With 0 bases clipped from V and 2 bases from J, the junction kept 2 bases outside the gene matches. Germline V gene lookup returns CDR1 SGHNT and CDR2 YYREEE (reference sequence). The length of the CDR3 is 16 residues.

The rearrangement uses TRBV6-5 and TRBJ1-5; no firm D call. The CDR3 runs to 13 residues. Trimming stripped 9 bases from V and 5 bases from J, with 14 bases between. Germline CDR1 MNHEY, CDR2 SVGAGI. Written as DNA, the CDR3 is TGTGCCAGTTCAAGGTGGGGAGATCAGCCCCAGCATTTT. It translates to CASSRWGDQPQHF.

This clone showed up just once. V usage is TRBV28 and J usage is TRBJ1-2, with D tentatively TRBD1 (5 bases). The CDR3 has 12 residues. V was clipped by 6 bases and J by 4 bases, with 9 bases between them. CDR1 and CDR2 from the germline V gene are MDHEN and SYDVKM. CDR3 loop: CASRQEFYGYTF. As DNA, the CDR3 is TGTGCCAGCAGACAGGAGTTCTATGGCTACACCTTC.

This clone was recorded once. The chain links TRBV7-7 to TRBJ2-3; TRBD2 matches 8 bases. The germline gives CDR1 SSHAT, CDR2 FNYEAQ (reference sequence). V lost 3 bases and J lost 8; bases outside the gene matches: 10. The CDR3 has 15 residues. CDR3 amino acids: CASSFGAGEGSTQYF. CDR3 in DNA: TGTGCCAGCAGCTTTGGAGCGGGGGAGGGGTCTACGCAGTATTTT.

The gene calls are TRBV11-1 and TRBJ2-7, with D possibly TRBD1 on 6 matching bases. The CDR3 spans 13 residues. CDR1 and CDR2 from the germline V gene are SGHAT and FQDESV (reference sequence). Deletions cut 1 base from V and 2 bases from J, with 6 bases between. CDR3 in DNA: TGTGCCAGCAGCTTAGACAGGGCCTACGAGCAGTACTTC. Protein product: CASSLDRAYEQYF.

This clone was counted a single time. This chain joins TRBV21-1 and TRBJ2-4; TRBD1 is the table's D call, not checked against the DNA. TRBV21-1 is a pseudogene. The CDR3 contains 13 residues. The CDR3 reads CASSKVRGKGPNF. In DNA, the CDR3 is TGTGCCAGCAGCAAAGTCAGGGGGAAAGGACCGAACTTC.

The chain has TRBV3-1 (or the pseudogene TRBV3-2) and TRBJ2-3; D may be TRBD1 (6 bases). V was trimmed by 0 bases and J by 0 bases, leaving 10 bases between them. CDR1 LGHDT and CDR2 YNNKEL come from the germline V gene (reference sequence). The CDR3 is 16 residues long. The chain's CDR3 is CASSQDLGQSTDTQYF. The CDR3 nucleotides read TGTGCCAGCAGCCAAGATTTGGGACAAAGCACAGATACGCAGTATTTT.

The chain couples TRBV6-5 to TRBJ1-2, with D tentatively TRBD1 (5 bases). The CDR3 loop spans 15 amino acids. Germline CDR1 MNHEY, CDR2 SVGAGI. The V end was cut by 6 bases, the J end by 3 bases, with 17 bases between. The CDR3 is CASRHLAGVDYGYTF. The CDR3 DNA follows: TGTGCCAGCAGACACCTTGCGGGGGTTGACTATGGCTACACCTTC.

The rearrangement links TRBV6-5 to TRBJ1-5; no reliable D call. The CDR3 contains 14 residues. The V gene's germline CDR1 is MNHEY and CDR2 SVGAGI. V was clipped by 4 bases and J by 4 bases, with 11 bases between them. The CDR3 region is CASSSRGGNQPQHF. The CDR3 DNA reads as TGTGCCAGCAGTTCCCGAGGTGGTAATCAGCCCCAGCATTTT.

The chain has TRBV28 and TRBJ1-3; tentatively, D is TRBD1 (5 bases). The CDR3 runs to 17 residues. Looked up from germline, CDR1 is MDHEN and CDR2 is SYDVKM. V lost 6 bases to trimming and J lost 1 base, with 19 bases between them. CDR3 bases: TGTGCCAGCAGCGAGGGACTCTATCGGCTGTCTGGAAACACCATATATTTT. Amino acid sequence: CASSEGLYRLSGNTIYF.

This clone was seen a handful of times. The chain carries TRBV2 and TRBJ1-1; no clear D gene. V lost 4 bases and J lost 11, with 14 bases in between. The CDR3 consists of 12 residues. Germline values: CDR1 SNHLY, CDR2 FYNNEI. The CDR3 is CASSAQAPPAFF. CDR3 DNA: TGTGCCAGCAGTGCCCAGGCCCCCCCGGCTTTCTTT.

The CDR3 loop reads CASSFLSSPLHF. The CDR3 DNA reads TGTGCCAGCAGCTTTCTTTCTTCACCCCTCCACTTT. The V and J genes are TRBV11-2 and TRBJ1-6, with D unresolved. Trimming pared 3 bases from V and 9 bases from J, leaving 6 bases between. Germline V gene lookup returns CDR1 SGHAT and CDR2 FQNNGV. The CDR3 runs to 12 residues.

This CDR3 reads CASSMTGGGYGYTF. CDR3 sequence (DNA): TGTGCCAGTAGTATGACAGGCGGAGGCTATGGCTACACCTTC. J is TRBJ1-2 and V is TRBV19, with D maybe TRBD1 (6 bases). CDR1 and CDR2 from the germline V gene are LNHDA and SQIVND (reference sequence). V was trimmed by 3 bases and J by 4 bases, leaving 12 bases between them. The length of the CDR3 is 14 residues.

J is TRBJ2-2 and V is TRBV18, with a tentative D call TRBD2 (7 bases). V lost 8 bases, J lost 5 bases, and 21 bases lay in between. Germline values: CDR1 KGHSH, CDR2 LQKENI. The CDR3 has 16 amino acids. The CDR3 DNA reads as TGTGCCAGCCACACAACGGAACAGGGACTAACCGGGGAGCTGTTTTTT. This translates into CASHTTEQGLTGELFF.

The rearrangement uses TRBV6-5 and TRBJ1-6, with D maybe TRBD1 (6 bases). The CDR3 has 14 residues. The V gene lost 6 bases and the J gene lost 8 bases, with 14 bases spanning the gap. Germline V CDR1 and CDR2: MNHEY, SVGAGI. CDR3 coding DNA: TGTGCCAGCAGAGGAACAGGGATAGATTCACCCCTCCACTTT. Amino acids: CASRGTGIDSPLHF.

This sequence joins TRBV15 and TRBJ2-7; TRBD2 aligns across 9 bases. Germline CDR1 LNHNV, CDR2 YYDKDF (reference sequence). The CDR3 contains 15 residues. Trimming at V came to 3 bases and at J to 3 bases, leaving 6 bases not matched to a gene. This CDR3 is CATSSGGLASYEQYF. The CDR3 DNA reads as TGTGCCACCAGCAGTGGAGGACTAGCGAGCTACGAGCAGTACTTC.

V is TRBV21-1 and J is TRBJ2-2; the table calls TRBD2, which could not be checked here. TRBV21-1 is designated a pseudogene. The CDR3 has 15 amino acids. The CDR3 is CAPPASGVNTGELFF. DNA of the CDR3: TGTGCCCCCCCTGCTAGCGGGGTGAACACCGGGGAGCTGTTTTTT.